A selection of T cell receptor beta chains follows, all from one sample in a study of cytomegalovirus exposure and HLA in healthy donors. The table came from immunoSEQ multiplex PCR; TCRdb's copy has only in-frame clones and leaves some out. Of 110,000 to 150,000 clones listed, approximately 84% were seen once; the top ten hold roughly 1.4%. Sequenced material: PBMCs. All receptors derive from a woman in her 30s in good health and CMV-seronegative. CDR3s include the opening cysteine and the closing phenylalanine or tryptophan. The order of the fields is clone size, CDR3 length, J gene, V gene, D gene, CDR3 protein, CDR3 DNA. A D gene is named only where the DNA matches it firmly. Clone sizes are given selectively: once, few, many, or a class where the clone is expanded.

- | 15 | TRBJ1-6 | TRBV19 | - | CASSILRDLGSPLHF | TGTGCCAGTAGTATTCTCCGGGACTTGGGCTCACCCCTCCACTTT
- | 16 | TRBJ1-2 | TRBV28 | TRBD1 | CASSSAGTGLIYGYTF | TGTGCCAGCAGTTCGGCCGGGACAGGGTTAATCTATGGCTACACCTTC
- | 15 | TRBJ2-7 | TRBV7-9 | TRBD1 | CASSTRQGAHYEQYF | TGTGCCAGCAGCACCCGACAGGGGGCGCACTACGAGCAGTACTTC
- | 13 | TRBJ2-7 | TRBV5-1 | - | CASSFQGSSEQYF | TGCGCCAGCAGCTTCCAGGGAAGCAGCGAGCAGTACTTC
- | 15 | TRBJ2-3 | TRBV4-3 | - | CASSLGHGITDTQYF | TGCGCCAGCAGCCTGGGACACGGGATCACAGATACGCAGTATTTT
- | 15 | TRBJ1-3 | TRBV27 | - | CANMRTGSSGNTIYF | TGTGCCAACATGAGAACAGGGTCCTCTGGAAACACCATATATTTT
- | 15 | TRBJ2-7 | TRBV15 | TRBD1 | CATSSPGTGDYEQYF | TGTGCCACCAGCTCACCTGGGACAGGGGACTACGAGCAGTACTTC
- | 17 | TRBJ2-4 | TRBV6-1 | - | CASSDIRDMSTKNIQYF | TGTGCCAGCAGTGACATCAGGGATATGTCTACCAAAAACATTCAGTACTTC
- | 15 | TRBJ2-7 | TRBV7-2 | TRBD2 | CASSLWRGSSYEQYF | TGTGCCAGCAGCTTATGGCGGGGGTCCTCCTACGAGCAGTACTTC
- | 13 | TRBJ1-1 | TRBV18 | - | CASSPPHQGEAFF | TGTGCCAGCTCACCACCCCACCAGGGTGAAGCTTTCTTT
- | 14 | TRBJ2-7 | TRBV6-6 | - | CASSYDTGNYEQYF | TGTGCCAGCAGTTACGATACGGGAAACTACGAGCAGTACTTC
- | 13 | TRBJ1-5 | TRBV2 | - | CASDGPGRGPQHF | TGTGCCAGCGACGGACCTGGGAGAGGGCCCCAGCATTTT
- | 14 | TRBJ1-6 | TRBV10-3 | - | CAINAVPGDSPLHF | TGTGCCATCAATGCCGTCCCAGGGGATTCACCCCTCCACTTT
- | 15 | TRBJ2-7 | TRBV9 | TRBD2 | CASSKSVRGDYEQYF | TGTGCCAGCAGCAAATCAGTCCGGGGGGACTACGAGCAGTACTTC
- | 13 | TRBJ1-1 | TRBV27 | TRBD1 | CASSFGDRAEAFF | TGTGCCAGCAGTTTCGGTGACAGGGCCGAAGCTTTCTTT
- | 12 | TRBJ2-7 | TRBV28 | - | CASSFPGVGRYF | TGTGCCAGCAGTTTCCCCGGGGTGGGCCGGTACTTC
- | 13 | TRBJ1-2 | TRBV5-1 | TRBD1 | CASSGQGSDGYTF | TGCGCCAGCAGTGGACAGGGGAGTGATGGCTACACCTTC
- | 12 | TRBJ1-1 | TRBV6-5 | TRBD1 | CASSSGTGKAFF | TGTGCCAGCAGTTCCGGGACAGGGAAGGCTTTCTTT
once | 15 | TRBJ1-2 | TRBV27 | - | CASRTQGRENYGYTF | TGTGCCAGCAGGACACAGGGTCGGGAAAACTATGGCTACACCTTC
once | 15 | TRBJ1-6 | TRBV6-1 | - | CASSSQGLSGSPLHF | TGTGCCAGCAGTTCCCAGGGGTTGAGTGGCTCACCCCTCCACTTT
- | 15 | TRBJ2-7 | TRBV27 | - | CASSSAEFGGYEQYF | TGTGCCAGCAGTTCGGCAGAATTTGGGGGGTACGAGCAGTACTTC
- | 14 | TRBJ2-1 | TRBV29-1 | - | CSVDVGLSYNEQFF | TGCAGCGTTGACGTGGGACTCTCCTACAATGAGCAGTTCTTC
- | 14 | TRBJ2-7 | TRBV29-1 | TRBD2 | CSVVTASGAPEQYF | TGCAGCGTTGTAACGGCCAGCGGGGCCCCTGAGCAGTACTTC
once | 15 | TRBJ2-7 | TRBV18 | TRBD1 | CASSPPTGNTYEQYF | TGTGCCAGCTCACCGCCGACAGGGAACACATACGAGCAGTACTTC
- | 15 | TRBJ1-1 | TRBV28 | TRBD1 | CASSPTGGKYTEAFF | TGTGCCAGCAGCCCTACAGGGGGCAAGTATACTGAAGCTTTCTTT
few | 14 | TRBJ2-7 | TRBV21-1 | - | CASRTSGGAYEQYF | TGTGCCAGCAGGACTAGCGGGGGGGCCTACGAGCAGTACTTC
- | 15 | TRBJ1-4 | TRBV18 | - | CASSPPGRGDEKLFF | TGTGCCAGCTCACCACCCGGCAGGGGCGATGAAAAACTGTTTTTT
- | 14 | TRBJ1-2 | TRBV4-2 | TRBD1 | CASSPDRGEKGYTF | TGTGCCAGCAGCCCGGACAGGGGAGAGAAAGGCTACACCTTC
- | 14 | TRBJ2-5 | TRBV5-1 | - | CASSQYRDQETQYF | TGCGCCAGCAGCCAATACAGGGACCAAGAGACCCAGTACTTC
- | 14 | TRBJ2-7 | TRBV7-9 | - | CASRPRGEAYEQYF | TGTGCCAGCAGACCCCGTGGGGAGGCCTACGAGCAGTACTTC
few | 15 | TRBJ2-5 | TRBV7-2 | - | CASSPRASAEETQYF | TGTGCCAGCAGCCCCAGGGCCTCGGCAGAAGAGACCCAGTACTTC
- | 14 | TRBJ1-5 | TRBV28 | - | CASSTTGTSQPQHF | TGTGCCAGCAGTACAACCGGGACATCTCAGCCCCAGCATTTT
- | 14 | TRBJ1-4 | TRBV2 | - | CASSEASKAEKLFF | TGTGCCAGCAGTGAAGCGAGCAAAGCTGAAAAACTGTTTTTT
- | 14 | TRBJ2-2 | TRBV5-1 | - | CASSGQGSTGELFF | TGCGCCAGCAGTGGGCAGGGCTCAACCGGGGAGCTGTTTTTT
- | 13 | TRBJ2-1 | TRBV28 | TRBD1 | CATMGQGFSEQFF | TGTGCCACTATGGGACAGGGGTTCAGCGAGCAGTTCTTC
- | 15 | TRBJ1-2 | TRBV6-6 | - | CASSYDLGQLYGYTF | TGTGCCAGCAGTTACGATTTAGGACAGCTCTATGGCTACACCTTC
- | 15 | TRBJ2-2 | TRBV5-1 | TRBD2 | CASSQIAGGSGELFF | TGCGCCAGCAGTCAAATAGCGGGGGGCTCCGGGGAGCTGTTTTTT
once | 13 | TRBJ2-3 | TRBV7-3 | - | CASSLIFRSTQYF | TGTGCCAGCAGCTTAATTTTCCGGAGTACGCAGTATTTT
once | 16 | TRBJ2-5 | TRBV7-3 | - | CASSSSSAGAGETQYF | TGTGCCAGCAGCTCGTCCTCGGCGGGGGCGGGGGAGACCCAGTACTTC
once | 14 | TRBJ1-6 | TRBV27 | - | CASSPPVRNSPLHF | TGTGCCAGCAGTCCGCCGGTCCGTAATTCACCCCTCCACTTT
- | 13 | TRBJ2-2 | TRBV11-2 | - | CASSLILTGELFF | TGTGCCAGCAGCTTGATACTCACCGGGGAGCTGTTTTTT
- | 14 | TRBJ2-2 | TRBV19 | - | CASSGTRHGRELFF | TGTGCCAGTAGTGGGACACGACATGGGCGGGAGCTGTTTTTT
- | 19 | TRBJ2-2 | TRBV28 | - | CASRPTRTANPWNTGELFF | TGTGCCAGCAGACCGACCCGGACAGCCAACCCCTGGAACACCGGGGAGCTGTTTTTT
- | 11 | TRBJ1-4 | TRBV19 | - | CASSTREKLFF | TGTGCCAGTAGTACGCGGGAAAAACTGTTTTTT
- | 18 | TRBJ1-6 | TRBV30 | - | CAWSVVSGFEVRRSPLHF | TGTGCCTGGAGTGTAGTGTCAGGGTTTGAAGTCCGTCGTTCACCCCTCCACTTT
- | 15 | TRBJ2-5 | TRBV5-1 | TRBD2 | CASSLVGLAGETQYF | TGCGCCAGCAGCTTGGTGGGACTAGCGGGAGAGACCCAGTACTTC
- | 16 | TRBJ1-6 | TRBV6-6 | TRBD1 | CASSQSGQPYNSPLHF | TGTGCCAGCAGTCAATCGGGACAGCCATATAATTCACCCCTCCACTTT
- | 16 | TRBJ1-6 | TRBV9 | TRBD1 | CASSVAGGQGDSPLHF | TGTGCCAGCAGCGTAGCGGGGGGACAGGGAGACTCACCCCTCCACTTT
many | 13 | TRBJ1-1 | TRBV4-1 | - | CASSQVGNTEAFF | TGCGCCAGCAGCCAAGTCGGGAACACTGAAGCTTTCTTT
- | 16 | TRBJ2-2 | TRBV7-2 | TRBD1 | CASSLAGTGSAGELFF | TGTGCCAGCAGCTTAGCAGGGACAGGGAGCGCCGGGGAGCTGTTTTTT
- | 18 | TRBJ2-7 | TRBV15 | TRBD1 | CATTDDRGKTSSSYEQYF | TGTGCCACCACCGATGACAGGGGTAAAACTTCGAGCTCCTACGAGCAGTACTTC
- | 13 | TRBJ1-2 | TRBV6-5 | TRBD1 | CASSTDRVYGYTF | TGTGCCAGCAGTACGGACAGGGTCTATGGCTACACCTTC
- | 14 | TRBJ1-2 | TRBV2 | - | CASNPELVNYGYTF | TGTGCCAGCAACCCCGAGCTCGTTAACTATGGCTACACCTTC